This TCR beta chain stems from a study of shared clonotypes between healthy human individuals. Profiled with immunoSEQ multiplex PCR; TCRdb holds only in-frame clones, not every one. The sample yields 600,000 or so clones, nearly 98% seen once. CD8 cells regarded as naive lacked CD45RO, were positively chosen for CCR7, and omitted terminally differentiated effector memory CD45RA+ cells. Donors were healthy HIV-negative adults without recent acute infections or vaccinations. Sequencing input: naive CD8+ T cells sorted from blood. This clonotype originated in a young man in good health.

The CDR3 DNA reads TGTGCCAGCAGCGGGGATATAGATACGCAGTATTTT. It codes for CASSGDIDTQYF. The chain combines TRBV9 with TRBJ2-3, with D unresolved. This CDR3 has 12 residues. Trimming took off 3 bases at V and 5 bases at J, with 7 bases between the two ends. Germline V gene lookup returns CDR1 SGDLS and CDR2 YYNGEE.